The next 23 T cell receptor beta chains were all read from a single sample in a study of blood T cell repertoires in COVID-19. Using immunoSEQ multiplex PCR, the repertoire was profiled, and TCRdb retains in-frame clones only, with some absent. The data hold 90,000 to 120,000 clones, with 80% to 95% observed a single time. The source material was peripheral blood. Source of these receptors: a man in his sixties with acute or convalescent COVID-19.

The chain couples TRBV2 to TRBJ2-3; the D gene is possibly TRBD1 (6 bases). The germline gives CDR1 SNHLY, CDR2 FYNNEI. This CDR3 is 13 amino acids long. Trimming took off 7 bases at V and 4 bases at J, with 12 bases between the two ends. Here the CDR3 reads CASMGAGADTQYF. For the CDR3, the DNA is TGTGCCAGCATGGGGGCCGGGGCAGATACGCAGTATTTT.

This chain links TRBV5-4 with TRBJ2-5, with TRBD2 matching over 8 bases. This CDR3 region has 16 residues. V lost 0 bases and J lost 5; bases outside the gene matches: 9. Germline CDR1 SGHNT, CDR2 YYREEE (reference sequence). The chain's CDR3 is CASSLGRVAGMETQYF. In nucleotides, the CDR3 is TGTGCCAGCAGCTTGGGGAGGGTAGCGGGGATGGAGACCCAGTACTTC.

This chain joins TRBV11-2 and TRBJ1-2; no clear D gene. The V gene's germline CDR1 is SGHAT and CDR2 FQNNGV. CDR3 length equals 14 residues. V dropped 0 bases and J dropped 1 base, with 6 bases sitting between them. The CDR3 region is CASSLDALNYGYTF. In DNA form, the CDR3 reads TGTGCCAGCAGCTTAGATGCACTTAACTATGGCTACACCTTC.

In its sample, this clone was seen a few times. The CDR3, as DNA: TGTGCCAGCAGGGGAGGTAGCGGGAGTAGGAATGAGCAGTTCTTC. The encoded protein is CASRGGSGSRNEQFF. The chain employs TRBV2 and TRBJ2-1, with TRBD2 identical over 9 bases. Germline V lookup: CDR1 SNHLY, CDR2 FYNNEI. With V trimmed by 6 bases and J by 7 bases, 10 bases remained unmatched. The CDR3 has 15 amino acids.

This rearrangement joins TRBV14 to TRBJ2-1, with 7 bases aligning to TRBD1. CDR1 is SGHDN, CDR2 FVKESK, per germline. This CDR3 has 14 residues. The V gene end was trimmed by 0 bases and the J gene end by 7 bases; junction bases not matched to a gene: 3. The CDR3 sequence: CASSQDDRANEQFF. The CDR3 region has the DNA TGTGCCAGCAGCCAAGATGACAGGGCAAATGAGCAGTTCTTC.

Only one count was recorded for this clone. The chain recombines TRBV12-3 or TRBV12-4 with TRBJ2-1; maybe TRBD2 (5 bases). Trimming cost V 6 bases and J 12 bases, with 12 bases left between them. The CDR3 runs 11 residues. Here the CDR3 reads CASSLAEGQFF. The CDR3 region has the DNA TGTGCCAGCAGCCTAGCCGAGGGGCAGTTCTTC.

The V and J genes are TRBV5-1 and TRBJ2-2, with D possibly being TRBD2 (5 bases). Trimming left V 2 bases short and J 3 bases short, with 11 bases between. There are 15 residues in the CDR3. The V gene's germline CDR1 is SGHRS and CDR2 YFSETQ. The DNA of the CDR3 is TGCGCCAGCAGCTTAGGGCGGGCTTACACCGGGGAGCTGTTTTTT. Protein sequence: CASSLGRAYTGELFF.

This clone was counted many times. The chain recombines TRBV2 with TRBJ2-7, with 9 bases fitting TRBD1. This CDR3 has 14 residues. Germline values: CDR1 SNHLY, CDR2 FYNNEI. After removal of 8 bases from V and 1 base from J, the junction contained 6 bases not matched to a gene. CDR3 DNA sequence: TGTGCCAGCGTTTACGGGACAGGGTCCTACGAGCAGTACTTC. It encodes CASVYGTGSYEQYF.

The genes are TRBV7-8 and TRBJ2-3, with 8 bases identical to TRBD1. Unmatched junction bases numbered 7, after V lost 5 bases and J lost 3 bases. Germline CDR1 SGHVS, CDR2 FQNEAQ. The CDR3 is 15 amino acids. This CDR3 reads CASSKRTGRTDTQYF. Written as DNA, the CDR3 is TGTGCCAGCAGCAAACGGACAGGGAGAACAGATACGCAGTATTTT.

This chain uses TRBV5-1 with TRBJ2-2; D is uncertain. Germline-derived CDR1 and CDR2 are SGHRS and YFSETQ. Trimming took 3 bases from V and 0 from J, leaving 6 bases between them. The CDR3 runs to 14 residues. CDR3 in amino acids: CASSSSANTGELFF. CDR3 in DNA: TGCGCCAGCAGCTCGTCGGCGAACACCGGGGAGCTGTTTTTT.

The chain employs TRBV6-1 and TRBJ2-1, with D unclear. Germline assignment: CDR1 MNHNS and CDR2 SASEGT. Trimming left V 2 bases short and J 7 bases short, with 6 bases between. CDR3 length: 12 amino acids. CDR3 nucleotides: TGTGCCAGCAGTGAATGGCCTAATGAGCAGTTCTTC. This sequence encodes CASSEWPNEQFF.

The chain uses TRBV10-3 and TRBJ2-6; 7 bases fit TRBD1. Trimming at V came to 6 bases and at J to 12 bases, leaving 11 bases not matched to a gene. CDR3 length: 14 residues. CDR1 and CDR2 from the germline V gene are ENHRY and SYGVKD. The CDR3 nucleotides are TGTGCCATCAGAGGGGGCCCAGTAAACTCCGTCCTGACTTTC. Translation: CAIRGGPVNSVLTF.

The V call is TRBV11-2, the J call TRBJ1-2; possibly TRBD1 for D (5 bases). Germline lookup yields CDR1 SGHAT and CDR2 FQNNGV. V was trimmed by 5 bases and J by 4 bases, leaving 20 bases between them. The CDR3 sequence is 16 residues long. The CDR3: CASSPSGRHYPYGYTF. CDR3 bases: TGTGCCAGCAGCCCATCAGGGAGGCACTATCCCTATGGCTACACCTTC.

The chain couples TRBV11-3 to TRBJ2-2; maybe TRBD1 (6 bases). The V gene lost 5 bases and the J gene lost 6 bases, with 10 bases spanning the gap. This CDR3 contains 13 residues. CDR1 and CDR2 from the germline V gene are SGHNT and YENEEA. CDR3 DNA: TGTGCCAGCAGCCCCCACAGGGCCGGGGAGCTGTTTTTT. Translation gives CASSPHRAGELFF.

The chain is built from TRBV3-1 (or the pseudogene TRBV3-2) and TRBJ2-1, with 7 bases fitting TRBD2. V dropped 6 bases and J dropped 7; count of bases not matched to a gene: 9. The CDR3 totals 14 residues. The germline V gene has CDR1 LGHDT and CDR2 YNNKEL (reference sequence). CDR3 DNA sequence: TGTGCCAGCAGTCCAGGACTAGAATCTAATGAGCAGTTCTTC. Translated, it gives CASSPGLESNEQFF.

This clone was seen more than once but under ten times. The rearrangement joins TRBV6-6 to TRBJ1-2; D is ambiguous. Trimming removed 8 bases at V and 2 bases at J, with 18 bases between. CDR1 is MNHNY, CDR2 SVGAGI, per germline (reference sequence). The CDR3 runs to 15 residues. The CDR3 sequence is CASEATRSTNYGYTF. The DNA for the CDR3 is TGTGCCAGCGAAGCGACTCGTAGTACGAACTATGGCTACACCTTC.

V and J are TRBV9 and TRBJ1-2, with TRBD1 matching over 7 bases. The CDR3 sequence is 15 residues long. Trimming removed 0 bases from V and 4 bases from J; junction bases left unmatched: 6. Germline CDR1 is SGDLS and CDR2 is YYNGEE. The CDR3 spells CASSVAGQIGYGYTF. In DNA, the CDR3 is TGTGCCAGCAGCGTAGCGGGACAGATAGGCTATGGCTACACCTTC.

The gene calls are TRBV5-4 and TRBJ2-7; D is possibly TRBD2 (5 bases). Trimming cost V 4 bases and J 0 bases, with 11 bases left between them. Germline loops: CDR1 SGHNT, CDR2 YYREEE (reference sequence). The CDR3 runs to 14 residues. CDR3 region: CASSRERYSYEQYF. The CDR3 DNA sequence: TGTGCCAGCAGCCGTGAGCGGTACTCCTACGAGCAGTACTTC.

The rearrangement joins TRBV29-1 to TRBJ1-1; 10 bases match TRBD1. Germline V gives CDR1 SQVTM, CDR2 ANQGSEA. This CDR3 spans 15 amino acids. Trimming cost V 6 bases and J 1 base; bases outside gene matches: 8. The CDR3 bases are TGCAGCGTCCTAGGGACAGGGGATAGGAACACTGAAGCTTTCTTT. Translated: CSVLGTGDRNTEAFF.

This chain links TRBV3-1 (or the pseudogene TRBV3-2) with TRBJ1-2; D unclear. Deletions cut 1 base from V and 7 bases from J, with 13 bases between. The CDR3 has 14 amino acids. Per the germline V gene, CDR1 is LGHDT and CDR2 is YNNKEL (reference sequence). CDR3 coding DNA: TGTGCCAGCAGCCAAGGCACCGCACTTTCTGGCTACACCTTC. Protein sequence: CASSQGTALSGYTF.

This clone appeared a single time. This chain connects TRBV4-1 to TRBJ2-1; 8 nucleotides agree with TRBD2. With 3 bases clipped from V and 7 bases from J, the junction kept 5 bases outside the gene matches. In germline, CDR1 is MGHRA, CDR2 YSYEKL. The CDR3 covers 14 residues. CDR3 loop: CASSQGLVGNEQFF. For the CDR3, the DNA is TGCGCCAGCAGCCAGGGACTAGTCGGGAATGAGCAGTTCTTC.

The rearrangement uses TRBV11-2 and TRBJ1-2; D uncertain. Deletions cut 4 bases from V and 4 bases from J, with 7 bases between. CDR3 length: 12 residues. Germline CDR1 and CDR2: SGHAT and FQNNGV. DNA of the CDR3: TGTGCCAGCAGCTCAAACAGCTATGGCTACACCTTC. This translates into CASSSNSYGYTF.

For the CDR3, the DNA is TGTGCCTGGAGTGTATCTACCGCCACGACTGAAGCTTTCTTT. Translating it yields CAWSVSTATTEAFF. The chain recombines TRBV30 with TRBJ1-1; D not resolved. Germline V CDR1 and CDR2: GTSNPN, SVGIG (reference sequence). Trimming shortened V by 0 bases and J by 5 bases, and 13 bases separated the two germline ends. This CDR3 region has 14 residues.